The text below deals with one T cell receptor (beta chain). Its antigen is as yet unknown. The sample belongs to a study of shared clonotypes between healthy human individuals. Looking at the study overall: Researchers drew samples from two women and a few men aged 18 to 49. The study's findings and limits: Researchers found naive subsets generally carried larger estimated richness than memory subsets.

Under the authors' procedure: Junction-only sequences produced by ImmunoSEQ had no quality scores, so filtering differed. Assay: immunoSEQ multiplex PCR; the TCRdb copy retains only in-frame clones and omits some. The DNA was the basis for D and trimming; V, J and clone size are from that table. The data show fewer than 400,000 clones, over 65% seen once. Germline lookup yields CDR1 LNHDA and CDR2 SQIVND (reference sequence). Trimming took 4 bases from V and 7 from J; bases not matched to a gene: 5. The CDR3 contains 14 residues. Sequenced input: memory CD4+ T cells sorted from blood. As for subset: CD45RA-negative fraction. The sequence came from a young man in good health. The chain recombines TRBV19 with TRBJ1-5; 9 bases line up with TRBD1. CDR3 nucleotides: TGTGCCAGTAGTAGCACAGGGGGCAGGCAGCCCCAGCATTTT. Amino acids: CASSSTGGRQPQHF.